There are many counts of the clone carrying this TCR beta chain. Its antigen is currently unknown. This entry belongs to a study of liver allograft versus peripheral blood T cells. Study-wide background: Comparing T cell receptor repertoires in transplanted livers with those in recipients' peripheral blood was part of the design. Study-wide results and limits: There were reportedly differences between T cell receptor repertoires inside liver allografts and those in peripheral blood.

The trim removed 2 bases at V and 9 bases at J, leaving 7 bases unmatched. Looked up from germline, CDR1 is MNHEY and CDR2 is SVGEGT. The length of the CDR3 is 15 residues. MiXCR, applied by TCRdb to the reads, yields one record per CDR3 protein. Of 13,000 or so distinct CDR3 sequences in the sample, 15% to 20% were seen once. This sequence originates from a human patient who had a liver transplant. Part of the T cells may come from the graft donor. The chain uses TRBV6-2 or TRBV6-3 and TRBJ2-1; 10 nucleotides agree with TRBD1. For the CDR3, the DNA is TGTGCCAGCAGTTACCCTGTGACAGGGGGCATTGAGCAGTTCTTC. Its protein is CASSYPVTGGIEQFF.